These 15 T cell receptor beta chains share one sample of origin, sequenced in a study of T-cell memory formation after mild COVID-19. TCRdb reanalysed the 5' RACE reads using MiXCR and keeps one entry per CDR3 protein. The sample includes hundreds of thousands of distinct CDR3 sequences, 20% to 25% of them seen just once. The sequencing input was PBMCs or a T cell subset sorted from them (not recorded which). The source of these receptors is a young man who had mild COVID-19 (a few samples of this study predate the infection). Cell type and time point are not known.

The V gene is TRBV6-1, the J gene TRBJ2-7; D possibly corresponds to TRBD1 (6 bases). V shed 1 base and J shed 0 bases, with 7 bases lying between them. Germline values: CDR1 MNHNS, CDR2 SASEGT. The CDR3 has 14 amino acids. CDR3 protein: CASSEGTASYEQYV. CDR3 DNA: TGTGCCAGCAGTGAAGGGACAGCCTCCTACGAGCAGTACGTC.

This clonotype was seen more than once but under ten times. This chain connects TRBV7-9 to TRBJ1-6, with D hard to call. CDR1 and CDR2 (germline): SEHNR, FQNEAQ (reference sequence). V gave up 5 bases and J gave up 10 bases, with 9 bases separating them. The length of the CDR3 is 12 residues. The CDR3 here is CASSVGISPLHF. The CDR3 region has the DNA TGTGCCAGCAGCGTCGGGATCTCACCCCTCCACTTT.

This clonotype has just a few counts. This chain connects TRBV6-2 or TRBV6-3 to TRBJ1-5; D is undetermined. CDR3 size: 14 residues. Germline CDR1 MNHEY, CDR2 SVGEGT. Trimming took 0 bases from V and 6 from J, leaving 9 bases between them. In DNA form, the CDR3 reads TGTGCCAGCAGTTACTCTCCGGGTAGTCAGCCCCAGCATTTT. Encoded protein: CASSYSPGSQPQHF.

The CDR3 DNA reads TGTGCCAGCAGCCCCCTTTGGGTTGAATCACCCCTCCACTTT. It specifies CASSPLWVESPLHF. The V gene is TRBV11-2, the J gene TRBJ1-6; no definite D call. The CDR3 totals 14 residues. V gave up 5 bases and J gave up 10 bases, with 15 bases separating them. Germline V gene data show CDR1 as SGHAT and CDR2 as FQNNGV.

V gene TRBV7-3 combines with J gene TRBJ1-1, with a weak D call TRBD1 (5 bases). Deletions cut 5 bases from V and 1 base from J, with 14 bases between. There are 15 residues in the CDR3. Germline assignment: CDR1 SGHTA and CDR2 FQGTGA. The DNA for the CDR3 is TGTGCCAGCAGCCCCCAAGTAAGGGGGAACACTGAAGCTTTCTTT. Translated, it gives CASSPQVRGNTEAFF.

This clonotype was seen at least ten times. The J gene is TRBJ1-1, the V gene TRBV5-1; D is ambiguous. Germline assignment: CDR1 SGHRS and CDR2 YFSETQ. Trimming took off 4 bases at V and 0 bases at J, with 10 bases between the two ends. CDR3 length equals 14 residues. Here the CDR3 DNA reads TGCGCCAGCAGCCAAACGGGCATGAACACTGAAGCTTTCTTT. As protein: CASSQTGMNTEAFF.

This clonotype was counted a few times. This chain uses TRBV7-2 with TRBJ1-5; D is undetermined. The CDR3 covers 15 residues. Trimming left V 3 bases short and J 1 base short, with 10 bases between. Germline V gene sequence: CDR1 SGHTA, CDR2 FQGNSA. The CDR3 DNA is TGTGCCAGCAGCTTCGGTTTTAGGAGCAATCAGCCCCAGCATTTT. Translation: CASSFGFRSNQPQHF.

In this sample, this clonotype turned up a few times. CDR3 sequence reads: CASSLVARDNYGYTF. The DNA for the CDR3 is TGCGCCAGCAGCTTGGTTGCTAGGGACAACTATGGCTACACCTTC. The chain links TRBV5-1 to TRBJ1-2; D possibly corresponds to TRBD1 (5 bases). The CDR3 runs to 15 residues. Germline V CDR1 and CDR2: SGHRS, YFSETQ. V was pared by 0 bases and J by 2 bases, with 11 bases between.

The chain carries TRBV6-6 and TRBJ1-4, with 7 positions matching TRBD1. Germline CDR1 and CDR2: MNHNY and SVGAGI (reference sequence). CDR3 length equals 15 residues. Losses at the gene ends were 5 bases for V and 4 bases for J; bases not matched to a gene: 7. CDR3 coding DNA: TGTGCCAGCAGTACAGCGACAGGGCTTAATGAAAAACTGTTTTTT. Amino acids: CASSTATGLNEKLFF.

This chain links TRBV7-2 with TRBJ2-1; D is tentatively TRBD1 or TRBD2 (5 bases each). Germline V CDR1 and CDR2: SGHTA, FQGNSA. V lost 6 bases to trimming and J lost 0 bases, with 9 bases between them. The CDR3 runs 14 residues. The DNA of the CDR3 is TGTGCCAGCAGGGGGGTTCTCTCCTACAATGAGCAGTTCTTC. Its translation is CASRGVLSYNEQFF.

This clonotype appeared a few times. The V and J genes are TRBV20-1 and TRBJ2-3; D is undetermined. V lost 3 bases, J lost 8 bases, and 12 bases lay in between. The CDR3 is 12 amino acids. CDR1 is DFQATT, CDR2 SNEGSKA, per germline (reference sequence). Here the CDR3 reads CSARAEARTQYF. CDR3 DNA sequence: TGCAGTGCTAGGGCCGAGGCGCGTACGCAGTATTTT.

The chain is built from TRBV14 and TRBJ2-7; TRBD2 matches at 7 bases. Germline V gene lookup returns CDR1 SGHDN and CDR2 FVKESK. This CDR3 has 15 residues. The J segment lost 3 bases and the V segment lost 1 base, leaving 6 bases of the junction unmatched. CDR3 DNA: TGTGCCAGCAGCCAAGGGGAGGGATCCCTCTACGAGCAGTACTTC. Its translation: CASSQGEGSLYEQYF.

The CDR3 reads CASSDSGGGYEQFF. CDR3 nucleotide sequence: TGTGCCAGCAGCGATAGCGGGGGGGGCTATGAGCAGTTCTTC. This sequence joins TRBV11-2 and TRBJ2-1; 11 nucleotides align to TRBD2. With V trimmed by 5 bases and J by 8 bases, 5 bases remained unmatched. CDR1 is SGHAT, CDR2 FQNNGV, per germline. The CDR3 covers 14 residues.

The chain links TRBV14 to TRBJ1-1; TRBD1 agrees at 7 bases. The V gene end was trimmed by 4 bases and the J gene end by 8 bases; junction bases not matched to a gene: 7. Germline V gene data show CDR1 as SGHDN and CDR2 as FVKESK. The CDR3 extends over 13 amino acids. CDR3 nucleotides: TGTGCCAGCAGCCCCCGGGACAGTTTAGAAGCTTTCTTT. Its translation is CASSPRDSLEAFF.

This clonotype has only a few counts. The rearrangement uses TRBV4-1 and TRBJ2-7; TRBD1 aligns across 8 bases. The CDR3 runs 15 residues. V lost 2 bases and J lost 2; bases outside the gene matches: 5. In germline, CDR1 is MGHRA, CDR2 YSYEKL. CDR3 region: CASSQRTGTPYEQYF. The DNA for the CDR3 is TGCGCCAGCAGCCAACGGACAGGGACGCCCTACGAGCAGTACTTC.